Listed below are T cell receptor beta chains from one sample, sequenced in a study of regulatory T cells in long-lasting Graves disease. TCRdb processed the multiplex PCR reads anew with MiXCR; each CDR3 protein has one entry. The repertoire has more than 300,000 distinct CDR3 sequences, roughly a fifth of them found once; the top ten carry 25% to 35%. The source was peripheral blood mononuclear cells (PBMCs), collected when the disease was refractory, from a patient treated with antithyroid drugs. Every receptor here comes from a female donor with Graves disease. The CDR3 runs from the conserved cysteine through the conserved F or W. The order of the fields is D gene, J gene, V gene, clone size, CDR3 DNA, CDR3 protein. D genes are given only for firm matches. Where a row states a size, it is once, few, many or the class of an expanded clone; other rows omit it.

D: TRBD1
J: TRBJ1-6
V: TRBV7-9
size: .
DNA: TGTGCCAGCAGCTTTCATCCTGACAGGGGTATCTCACCCCTCCACTTT
CDR3: CASSFHPDRGISPLHF

D: TRBD1
J: TRBJ1-2
V: TRBV12-3/TRBV12-4
size: many
DNA: TGTGCCAGCAGTTTGAGGAGGCCCGGGACAGGGGGCTACACCTTC
CDR3: CASSLRRPGTGGYTF

D: TRBD1
J: TRBJ2-2
V: TRBV7-9
size: .
DNA: TGTGCCAGCAGCCGACAGGGCTTCGGGGAGCTGTTTTTT
CDR3: CASSRQGFGELFF

D: TRBD2
J: TRBJ2-4
V: TRBV6-1
size: .
DNA: TGCGCCAGCAGTGAGTCGGAGAGTAGCGGGAGGGCCGGAAACATTCAGTACTTC
CDR3: CASSESESSGRAGNIQYF

D: TRBD1
J: TRBJ1-2
V: TRBV7-9
size: few
DNA: TGTGCCAGCAGCTTGGACAGGGGGTACTATGGCTACACCTTC
CDR3: CASSLDRGYYGYTF

D: TRBD2
J: TRBJ2-2
V: TRBV7-2
size: .
DNA: TGTGCCAGCACCGCCGGGGGGATTACCGGGGAGCTGTTTTTT
CDR3: CASTAGGITGELFF

D: TRBD1
J: TRBJ1-1
V: TRBV3-1
size: many
DNA: TGTGCCAGCAGCCTACGGACAGGGGGAGGGAACACTGAAGCTTTCTTT
CDR3: CASSLRTGGGNTEAFF

D: TRBD2
J: TRBJ2-7
V: TRBV3-1
size: few
DNA: TGTGCCAGCAGCCAAGTAGGACAGCGGGGGAGCTCCTACGAGCAGTACTTC
CDR3: CASSQVGQRGSSYEQYF

D: TRBD2
J: TRBJ2-1
V: TRBV7-9
size: .
DNA: TGTGCCAGCAGCTTAGCTATCCTAGCGGGCACCGGTGAGCAGTTCTTC
CDR3: CASSLAILAGTGEQFF

D: .
J: TRBJ1-5
V: TRBV6-2/TRBV6-3
size: few
DNA: TGTGCCAGCAGTTACGCCCTCTCAGGGAGGGCAAATCAGCCCCAGCATTTT
CDR3: CASSYALSGRANQPQHF

D: TRBD1
J: TRBJ1-5
V: TRBV27
size: few
DNA: TGTGCCAGCAGTTTATTAGACCCCGGGACAGGGAGTCAGCCCCAGCATTTT
CDR3: CASSLLDPGTGSQPQHF

D: .
J: TRBJ1-1
V: TRBV18
size: many
DNA: TGTGCCAGCTCACCAGGGGGAATGAACACTGAAGCTTTCTTT
CDR3: CASSPGGMNTEAFF

D: .
J: TRBJ1-2
V: TRBV12-3/TRBV12-4
size: many
DNA: TGTGCCAGCAGTCCGATCAGTGTTAACTATGGCTACACCTTC
CDR3: CASSPISVNYGYTF

D: .
J: TRBJ1-6
V: TRBV28
size: many
DNA: TGTGCCAGCAGCCGCACAATTACCTATACCCTCCACTTT
CDR3: CASSRTITYTLHF

D: .
J: TRBJ1-1
V: TRBV12-3/TRBV12-4
size: many
DNA: TGTGCCAGCAGCAAAGGCCAGGACGGACAACTTATGAACACTGAAGCTTTCTTT
CDR3: CASSKGQDGQLMNTEAFF

D: TRBD2
J: TRBJ2-1
V: TRBV2
size: .
DNA: TGTGCCAGCAGTCCTCACGACGGGAGGGGCGGAAATGAGCAGTTCTTC
CDR3: CASSPHDGRGGNEQFF

D: TRBD2
J: TRBJ2-5
V: TRBV11-3
size: many
DNA: TGTGCCAGCAGCTTAGGCCTAGCGGGAACCCCCCCAGAGACCCAGTACTTC
CDR3: CASSLGLAGTPPETQYF

D: .
J: TRBJ1-1
V: TRBV30
size: few
DNA: TGTGCCCCTCTGAACGGTTCCCAGCCTTTCTTT
CDR3: CAPLNGSQPFF

D: .
J: TRBJ1-5
V: TRBV7-2
size: many
DNA: TGTGCCAGCAGCTTAGAGCGGCAGGGGCACAATCAGCCCCAGCATTTT
CDR3: CASSLERQGHNQPQHF

D: .
J: TRBJ2-1
V: TRBV5-4
size: .
DNA: TGTGCCAGCAGCCAGGGTACAGGGACTTTAAAGGATGAGCAGTTCTTC
CDR3: CASSQGTGTLKDEQFF

D: .
J: TRBJ1-6
V: TRBV5-1
size: few
DNA: TGCGCCACCACAGGGAGTAATTCACCCCTCCACTTT
CDR3: CATTGSNSPLHF

D: TRBD1
J: TRBJ1-4
V: TRBV5-1
size: many
DNA: TGCGCCAGCAGCTCCCAGGGGGCTAATGAAAAACTGTTTTTT
CDR3: CASSSQGANEKLFF

D: .
J: TRBJ2-2
V: TRBV28
size: .
DNA: TGTGCCAGCAGTTTAGATCCCGGGGAGCTGTTTTTT
CDR3: CASSLDPGELFF

D: .
J: TRBJ2-1
V: TRBV5-6
size: few
DNA: TGTGCCAGCAGCCAATCCTCCTTCGACAATGAGCAGTTCTTC
CDR3: CASSQSSFDNEQFF

D: TRBD1
J: TRBJ1-5
V: TRBV12-3/TRBV12-4
size: many
DNA: TGTGCCAGCAGTTTCCTGATAGGGACAGGGATCCAGCCCCAGCATTTT
CDR3: CASSFLIGTGIQPQHF

D: TRBD1
J: TRBJ1-5
V: TRBV12-3/TRBV12-4
size: many
DNA: TGTGCCAGCAGTCCGGGACAGCCCGCGGGGCCCCAGCATTTT
CDR3: CASSPGQPAGPQHF

D: .
J: TRBJ2-7
V: TRBV7-8
size: many
DNA: TGTGCCAGCAGCTTAAGGGGGACGCTGTACTACGAGCAGTACTTC
CDR3: CASSLRGTLYYEQYF

D: .
J: TRBJ1-1
V: TRBV20-1
size: few
DNA: TGCAGTGCCACAAAGATTAACACTGAAGCTTTCTTT
CDR3: CSATKINTEAFF

D: TRBD2
J: TRBJ2-1
V: TRBV11-2
size: .
DNA: TGTGCCAGCAGCTTAGAAGGACTAGCTATCAATGAGCAGTTCTTC
CDR3: CASSLEGLAINEQFF

D: TRBD1
J: TRBJ1-3
V: TRBV12-3/TRBV12-4
size: few
DNA: TGTGCCAGCAGTTTACCCGGACAGGGCAGAAACACCATATATTTT
CDR3: CASSLPGQGRNTIYF

D: .
J: TRBJ1-1
V: TRBV18
size: many
DNA: TGTGCCAGCTCACCACTGGGGGAGGGGATCACTGAAGCTTTCTTT
CDR3: CASSPLGEGITEAFF